Listed below are T cell receptor beta chains from one sample, sequenced in a study of T-cell reconstitution after alpha-beta-depleted transplantation in children. TCRdb itself ran the PCR reads through MiXCR, one entry per CDR3 protein. The repertoire holds some 48,000 distinct CDR3 sequences, with approximately 6.1% as singletons. The material sequenced was PBMCs, mostly from graft donor cells, taken 60 days after TCRalphabeta/CD19-depleted stem cell transplant. Every receptor here comes from a female patient aged 2 to 10 who had a stem cell transplant for aplastic anemia, so the T cells may come from the graft donor. CDR3s include the opening cysteine and the closing phenylalanine or tryptophan. A D gene is named only where the DNA matches it firmly. Not all rows give a size; the values are once, few, many and, for expanded clones, a class.

j_call | d_call | clone_size | v_call | cdr3_nt | cdr3_aa
TRBJ2-3 | . | many | TRBV10-3 | TGTGCCATCAGTAGGGGGCGGGAGGATGGAGATACGCAGTATTTT | CAISRGREDGDTQYF
TRBJ2-1 | TRBD1 | many | TRBV28 | TGTGCCAGCAGTTTATACGGGACAGGGTATCATGAGCAGTTCTTC | CASSLYGTGYHEQFF
TRBJ2-1 | . | . | TRBV14 | TGTGCCAGCAGCTACCTGGACTATGAGCAGTTCTTC | CASSYLDYEQFF
TRBJ2-1 | TRBD2 | many | TRBV5-4 | TGTGCCAGCAGCCTCCCGACTAGCGGAGCTTACAATGAGCAGTTCTTC | CASSLPTSGAYNEQFF
TRBJ2-2 | TRBD2 | few | TRBV2 | TGTGCCAGCAGTGAATCGGGCGGGAGGGCCGGGGAGCTGTTTTTT | CASSESGGRAGELFF
TRBJ2-3 | TRBD2 | many | TRBV20-1 | TGCAGTGCTAGAGCCAGCGGGGGGACAGATACGCAGTATTTT | CSARASGGTDTQYF
TRBJ1-1 | . | many | TRBV5-1 | TGCGCCAGCAGTTTACAGGTTCCCCGTGGTGTTGAAGCTTTCTTT | CASSLQVPRGVEAFF
TRBJ2-1 | . | few | TRBV7-3 | TGTGCCAGCAGCTTAATGGGGGGGCGGTACTCCAGCTCCTACAATGAGCAGTTCTTC | CASSLMGGRYSSSYNEQFF
TRBJ2-2 | TRBD2 | many | TRBV11-1 | TGTGCCAGCAGCTCGGGACTAGCGGGAGAAAACACCGGGGAGCTGTTTTTT | CASSSGLAGENTGELFF
TRBJ2-2 | . | many | TRBV6-5 | TGTGCCAGCAGTGTACAGGGGAACACCGGGGAGCTGTTTTTT | CASSVQGNTGELFF
TRBJ1-1 | TRBD1 | many | TRBV29-1 | TGCAGCGTTAATGGGCGAGGGGGACAGGGCGGCACTGAAGCTTTCTTT | CSVNGRGGQGGTEAFF
TRBJ2-1 | TRBD2 | many | TRBV4-3 | TGCGCCAGCAGCCAAGATTTAACGACTAGCGGAACTAATGAGCAGTTCTTC | CASSQDLTTSGTNEQFF
TRBJ2-3 | TRBD2 | many | TRBV6-1 | TGTGCCAGCGGGGAAGCGGGGGGTTCAGATACGCAGTATTTT | CASGEAGGSDTQYF
TRBJ2-2 | TRBD1 | many | TRBV4-1 | TGCGCCAGCAGCCAAGCAAGGACAGGGTTCACCGGGGAGCTGTTTTTT | CASSQARTGFTGELFF
TRBJ1-6 | TRBD1 | many | TRBV4-2 | TGTGCCAGCAGCCAAGTTGGGGGACAGACGAATTCACCCCTCCACTTT | CASSQVGGQTNSPLHF
TRBJ2-7 | . | many | TRBV10-3 | TGTGCCATCGGGGGACGGAGCTCCTACGAGCAGTACTTC | CAIGGRSSYEQYF
TRBJ1-5 | TRBD1 | many | TRBV20-1 | TGCAGTGCTAGTTACTGGGACAGGCCCAATCAGCCCCAGCATTTT | CSASYWDRPNQPQHF
TRBJ2-1 | . | . | TRBV7-9 | TGTGCCAGCAGCTTTTCTTCCAGGGTAAAAGGCAATGAGCAGTTCTTC | CASSFSSRVKGNEQFF
TRBJ2-5 | . | many | TRBV20-1 | TGCAGTGCTAGAGAACAGGGCGAAGAGACCCAGTACTTC | CSAREQGEETQYF
TRBJ2-3 | . | many | TRBV20-1 | TGCAGTGGGGGCAGGGCCACTGTCACAGATACGCAGTATTTT | CSGGRATVTDTQYF
TRBJ2-2 | . | many | TRBV10-2 | TGCGCCAGCACAGGGGCCACCGGGGAGCTGTTTTTT | CASTGATGELFF
TRBJ2-1 | TRBD2 | few | TRBV19 | TGTGCCAGTAGTGTGGGAGGGTCTCCCTACAATGAGCAGTTCTTC | CASSVGGSPYNEQFF
TRBJ1-1 | . | . | TRBV12-3/TRBV12-4 | TGTGCCAGCAGTCTTTCGGGAGTGGGCACTGAAGCTTTCTTT | CASSLSGVGTEAFF
TRBJ2-2 | TRBD2 | many | TRBV7-9 | TGTGCCAGCAGCTTAGCGGCTAGCGGGGGCTCCGGGGAGCTGTTTTTT | CASSLAASGGSGELFF
TRBJ2-1 | . | many | TRBV7-9 | TGTGCCAGCAGCTTAGCGGGGATGGGGGAGCAGTTCTTC | CASSLAGMGEQFF
TRBJ2-6 | TRBD1 | few | TRBV6-1 | TGTGCCAGCAGCACCCCGGGACAGAGGGCCAACGTCCTGACTTTC | CASSTPGQRANVLTF
TRBJ2-1 | TRBD2 | many | TRBV28 | TGTGCCAGCATCAAAACCGGCTGGCGGACTAGCGGCTACAATGAGCAGTTCTTC | CASIKTGWRTSGYNEQFF
TRBJ2-1 | . | many | TRBV5-6 | TGTGCCAGCAGCTCGGTAACAGGATCCTACAATGAGCAGTTCTTC | CASSSVTGSYNEQFF
TRBJ1-5 | . | many | TRBV20-1 | TGCAGTGCTAGAGATAGGGGGGGCGGCAATCAGCCCCAGCATTTT | CSARDRGGGNQPQHF
TRBJ2-7 | . | many | TRBV28 | TGTGCCAGCAGATCCGGGACCAACTTCTACGAGCAGTACTTC | CASRSGTNFYEQYF
TRBJ1-2 | TRBD1 | few | TRBV27 | TGTGCCAGCAGTTTACGACAGGGCTATGGCTACACCTTC | CASSLRQGYGYTF
TRBJ2-1 | . | few | TRBV19 | TGTGCCAGTAGCGCGGACACCCTCAAAGGCTACAATGAGCAGTTCTTC | CASSADTLKGYNEQFF
TRBJ2-1 | TRBD2 | many | TRBV30 | TGTGCCTGGTCGTCTCTAGCGGGAGGGCCGGGGTTCTTC | CAWSSLAGGPGFF
TRBJ2-1 | . | many | TRBV12-2 | TGTGCAAGTCGCTTAGCGCCGATGGGGGCCCCGCTTGAGCAGTTCTTC | CASRLAPMGAPLEQFF
TRBJ1-1 | . | . | TRBV7-2 | TGTGCCAGCAGCATCTACAGGGCCTCAAGCCCTGAAGCTTTCTTT | CASSIYRASSPEAFF